Shown below are 9 T cell receptor beta chains from a single sample sequenced in a study of blood T cell repertoires in COVID-19. The repertoire was sequenced with immunoSEQ multiplex PCR; TCRdb's copy has only in-frame clones and lacks some. Here the sample spans about 170,000 clones, about 80% being singletons. The sample comprised PBMCs or T cells enriched from blood (not recorded which). These TCRs come from a woman in her 70s in a cohort exposed to, infected with or recovered from COVID-19 (not recorded which).

The V call is TRBV10-3, the J call TRBJ1-1, with D perhaps TRBD1 (5 bases). Trimming removed 10 bases from V and 3 bases from J, with 18 bases in between. Germline CDR1 ENHRY, CDR2 SYGVKD. This CDR3 has 14 residues. As DNA, the CDR3 is TGTGCCACCGCCAGGGAACCTCTAGACACTGAAGCTTTCTTT. It specifies CATAREPLDTEAFF.

This rearrangement joins TRBV10-3 to TRBJ1-6; 9 positions agree with TRBD1. There are 13 residues in the CDR3. With V trimmed by 11 bases and J by 5 bases, 4 bases remained unmatched. Germline V gives CDR1 ENHRY, CDR2 SYGVKD. DNA for the CDR3: TGTGCCTACCGGGACAGGGATAATTCACCCCTCCACTTT. The encoded protein is CAYRDRDNSPLHF.

This clone was detected a few times. The genes are TRBV4-1 and TRBJ1-6; tentatively, D is TRBD1 (5 bases). The CDR3 covers 16 residues. The V end lost 4 bases, the J end lost 7 bases, and 17 bases lay between the germline ends. CDR1 is MGHRA, CDR2 YSYEKL, per germline. CDR3 region: CASSLIPDIINSPLHF. CDR3 nucleotide sequence: TGCGCCAGCAGCCTAATCCCGGACATCATCAATTCACCCCTCCACTTT.

The J gene is TRBJ2-7, the V gene TRBV28; D is uncertain. The CDR3 is 11 residues long. V was trimmed by 4 bases and J by 4 bases, leaving 5 bases between them. Germline V gene data show CDR1 as MDHEN and CDR2 as SYDVKM. The CDR3, as DNA: TGTGCCAGCAGTTCTCCTTACGAGCAGTACTTC. It yields the protein CASSSPYEQYF.

The V call is TRBV18, the J call TRBJ2-2, with TRBD1 identical over 11 bases. CDR3 length equals 15 residues. Germline trimming cut 4 bases from V and 9 bases from J; bases unmatched to any gene: 7. Germline CDR1 is KGHSH and CDR2 is LQKENI. The CDR3 sequence: CASSRGQGAWRELFF. CDR3 bases: TGTGCCAGCTCACGAGGACAGGGGGCGTGGCGGGAGCTGTTTTTT.

This rearrangement joins TRBV27 to TRBJ1-1; 12 nucleotides align to TRBD1. In germline, CDR1 is MNHEY, CDR2 SMNVEV (reference sequence). The J segment lost 0 bases and the V segment lost 5 bases, leaving 4 bases of the junction unmatched. The CDR3 covers 16 residues. CDR3 residues: CASSPGTGGLNTEAFF. CDR3 DNA sequence: TGTGCCAGCAGTCCCGGGACAGGGGGCTTGAACACTGAAGCTTTCTTT.

The chain joins TRBV7-6 to TRBJ2-7, with a weak D call TRBD1 (5 bases). CDR3 length: 12 amino acids. Germline V gene lookup returns CDR1 SGHVS and CDR2 FNYEAQ. V was clipped by 5 bases and J by 4 bases, with 9 bases between them. CDR3 nucleotide sequence: TGTGCCAGCAGCCCGAAGGGGTACGAGCAGTACTTC. It yields the protein CASSPKGYEQYF. The variable domain in full, completed from reference TRBV7-6 and TRBJ2-7, reads GAGVSQSPRYKVTKRGQDVALRCDPISGHVSLYWYRQALGQGPEFLTYFNYEAQQDKSGLPNDRFSAERPEGSISTLTIQRTEQRDSAMYRCASSPKGYEQYFGPGTRLTVT.

The rearrangement uses TRBV10-3 and TRBJ2-3; D not certain. The CDR3 consists of 14 residues. Looked up from germline, CDR1 is ENHRY and CDR2 is SYGVKD. V lost 3 bases and J lost 0, with 7 bases in between. CDR3 in DNA: TGTGCCATCAGTGAATTACAGAGCACAGATACGCAGTATTTT. Translated: CAISELQSTDTQYF.

This chain connects TRBV24-1 to TRBJ2-1; D is unclear. Trimming stripped 0 bases from V and 4 bases from J, with 12 bases between. This CDR3 has 16 amino acids. The germline gives CDR1 KGHDR, CDR2 SFDVKD. The CDR3 bases are TGTGCCACCAGTGATTTGGGCAAACCCCCGTACAATGAGCAGTTCTTC. Its translation is CATSDLGKPPYNEQFF.